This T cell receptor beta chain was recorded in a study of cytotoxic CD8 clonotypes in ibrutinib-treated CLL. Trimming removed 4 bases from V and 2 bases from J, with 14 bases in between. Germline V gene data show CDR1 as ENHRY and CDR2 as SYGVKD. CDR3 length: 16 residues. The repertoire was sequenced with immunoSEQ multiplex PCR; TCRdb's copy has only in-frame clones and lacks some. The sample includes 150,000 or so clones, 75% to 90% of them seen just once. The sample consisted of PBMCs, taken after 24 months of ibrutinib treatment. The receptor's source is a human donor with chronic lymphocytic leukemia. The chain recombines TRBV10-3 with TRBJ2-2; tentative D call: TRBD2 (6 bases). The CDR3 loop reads CAISGATGLNTGELFF. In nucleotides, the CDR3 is TGTGCCATCAGTGGAGCTACCGGACTAAACACCGGGGAGCTGTTTTTT.